This TCR beta chain was identified during a study of shared clonotypes between healthy human individuals. General study results and limits: Incompleteness in sorted-subset sequencing, despite large depth, was shown by rarefaction.

Genomic DNA of every subset was divided equally among multiple immunoSEQ plates. Original processing notes: Filtering differed for immunoSEQ, which gave only junction sequences without quality scores. Data came from immunoSEQ multiplex PCR; TCRdb stores just in-frame clones and leaves some out. Clonal size and the V and J genes are those of that table, whereas D and trimming came from the DNA. The sample lists fewer than 1.8 million clones, around 98.5% occurring once. Germline V gene data show CDR1 as MNHEY and CDR2 as SVGAGI. Trimming removed 5 bases at V and 8 bases at J, with 13 bases between. CDR3 size: 13 residues. Adult donors, all healthy and HIV-negative, had no recent acute infections or vaccinations. With regard to this clone: Its antigen is not identified.

The specimen was naive CD4+ T cells sorted from blood. Subset reported: CD45RA+ positively selected. This TCR was recovered from a man younger than 40 in good health. The chain joins TRBV6-5 to TRBJ2-4; D is uncertain. In nucleotides, the CDR3 is TGTGCCAGCAGTCCCCAGGTCTTTCACATTCAGTACTTC. Translating it yields CASSPQVFHIQYF.